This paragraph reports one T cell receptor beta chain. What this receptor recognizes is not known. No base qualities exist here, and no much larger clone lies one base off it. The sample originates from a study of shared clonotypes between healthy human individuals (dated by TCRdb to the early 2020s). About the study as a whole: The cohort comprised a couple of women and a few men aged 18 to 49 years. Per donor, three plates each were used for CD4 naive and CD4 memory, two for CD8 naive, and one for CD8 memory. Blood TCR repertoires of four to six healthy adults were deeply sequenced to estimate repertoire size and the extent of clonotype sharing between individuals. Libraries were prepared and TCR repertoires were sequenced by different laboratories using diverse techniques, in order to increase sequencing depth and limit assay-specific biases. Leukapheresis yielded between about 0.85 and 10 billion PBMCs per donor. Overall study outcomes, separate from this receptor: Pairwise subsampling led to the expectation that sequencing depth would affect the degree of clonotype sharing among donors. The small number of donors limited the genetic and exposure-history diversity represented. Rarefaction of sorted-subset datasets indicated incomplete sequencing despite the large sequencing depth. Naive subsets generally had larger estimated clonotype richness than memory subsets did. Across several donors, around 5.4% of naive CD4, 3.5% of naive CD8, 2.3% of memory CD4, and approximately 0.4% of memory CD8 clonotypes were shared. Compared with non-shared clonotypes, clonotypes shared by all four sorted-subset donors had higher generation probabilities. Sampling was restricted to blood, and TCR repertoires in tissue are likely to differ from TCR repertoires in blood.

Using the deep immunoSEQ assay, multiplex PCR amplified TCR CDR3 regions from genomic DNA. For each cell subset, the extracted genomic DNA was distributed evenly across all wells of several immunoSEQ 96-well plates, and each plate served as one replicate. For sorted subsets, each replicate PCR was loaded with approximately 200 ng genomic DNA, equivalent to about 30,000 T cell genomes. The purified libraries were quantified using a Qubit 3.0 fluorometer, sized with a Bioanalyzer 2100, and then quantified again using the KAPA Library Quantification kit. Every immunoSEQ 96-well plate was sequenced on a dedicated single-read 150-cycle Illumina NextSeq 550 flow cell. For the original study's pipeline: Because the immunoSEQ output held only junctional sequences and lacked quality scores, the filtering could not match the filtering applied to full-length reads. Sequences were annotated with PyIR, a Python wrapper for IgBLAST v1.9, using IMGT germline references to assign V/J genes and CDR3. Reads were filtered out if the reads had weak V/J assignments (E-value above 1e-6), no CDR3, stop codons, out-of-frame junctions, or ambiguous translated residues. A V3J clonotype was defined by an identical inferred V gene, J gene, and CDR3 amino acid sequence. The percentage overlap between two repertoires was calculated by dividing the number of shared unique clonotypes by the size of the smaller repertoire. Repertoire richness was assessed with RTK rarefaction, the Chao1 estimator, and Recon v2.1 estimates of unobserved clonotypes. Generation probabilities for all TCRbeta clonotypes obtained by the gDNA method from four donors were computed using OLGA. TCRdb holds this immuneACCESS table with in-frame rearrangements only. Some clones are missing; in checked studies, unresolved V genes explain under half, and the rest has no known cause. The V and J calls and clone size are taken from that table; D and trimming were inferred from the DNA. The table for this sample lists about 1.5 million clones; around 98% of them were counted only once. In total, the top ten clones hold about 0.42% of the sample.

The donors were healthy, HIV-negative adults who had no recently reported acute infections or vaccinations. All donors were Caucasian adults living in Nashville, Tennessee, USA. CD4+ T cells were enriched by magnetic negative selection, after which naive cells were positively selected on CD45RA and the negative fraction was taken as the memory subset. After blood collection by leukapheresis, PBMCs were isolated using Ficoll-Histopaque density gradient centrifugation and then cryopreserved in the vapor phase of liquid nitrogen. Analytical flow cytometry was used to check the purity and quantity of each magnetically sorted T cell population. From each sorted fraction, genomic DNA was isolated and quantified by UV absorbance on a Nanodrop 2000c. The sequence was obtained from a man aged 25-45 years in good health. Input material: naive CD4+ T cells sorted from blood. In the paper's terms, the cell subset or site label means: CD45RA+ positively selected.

CDR3 loop: CASSRRDLVETQYF. The DNA sequence is as follows: TGCGCCAGCAGCAGACGGGACCTCGTCGAGACCCAGTACTTC. The V gene is TRBV5-1 and the J gene is TRBJ2-5; the D region may be TRBD1 or TRBD2, each matching 5 bases equally. From the cysteine through the phenylalanine, the CDR3 covers 14 amino acids. The DNA shown is the 42-base CDR3, in frame from base 1. V gives up 4 bases and J gives up 5 bases, and the segment between their germline ends measures 15 bases. The germline V gene sets CDR1 to SGHRS and CDR2 to YFSETQ. Reference TRBV5-1 and TRBJ2-5 genes cover what lies past the CDR3, so the full variable domain is KAGVTQTPRYLIKTRGQQVTLSCSPISGHRSVSWYQQTPGQGLQFLFEYFSETQRNKGNFPGRFSGRQFSNSRSEMNVSTLELGDSALYLCASSRRDLVETQYFGPGTRLLVL.